This T cell receptor beta chain is from a study of neoadjuvant nivolumab and ipilimumab in lung cancer. Concerning this clone: Its antigen is currently unknown.

Clones were sequenced by immunoSEQ multiplex PCR, and TCRdb holds only the in-frame ones, with some missing. This sample yields approximately 1,200 clones, of which approximately 84% are seen a single time; roughly 6.4% belongs to the top ten. Findings and limits, study-wide: Only a small number of samples underwent TCR sequencing.

CDR3 size: 13 residues. CDR1 and CDR2 (germline): MNHNS, SASEGT. V was clipped by 2 bases and J by 3 bases, with 4 bases between them. The chain carries TRBV6-1 and TRBJ2-2; D uncertain. This sample comprised adjacent normal lung tissue, obtained after neoadjuvant nivolumab, alone or with ipilimumab, at or shortly before surgery. The TCR originated in an adult with non-small cell lung cancer. CDR3 protein: CASSEKDTGELFF. The CDR3 coding sequence is TGTGCCAGCAGTGAAAAAGACACCGGGGAGCTGTTTTTT.